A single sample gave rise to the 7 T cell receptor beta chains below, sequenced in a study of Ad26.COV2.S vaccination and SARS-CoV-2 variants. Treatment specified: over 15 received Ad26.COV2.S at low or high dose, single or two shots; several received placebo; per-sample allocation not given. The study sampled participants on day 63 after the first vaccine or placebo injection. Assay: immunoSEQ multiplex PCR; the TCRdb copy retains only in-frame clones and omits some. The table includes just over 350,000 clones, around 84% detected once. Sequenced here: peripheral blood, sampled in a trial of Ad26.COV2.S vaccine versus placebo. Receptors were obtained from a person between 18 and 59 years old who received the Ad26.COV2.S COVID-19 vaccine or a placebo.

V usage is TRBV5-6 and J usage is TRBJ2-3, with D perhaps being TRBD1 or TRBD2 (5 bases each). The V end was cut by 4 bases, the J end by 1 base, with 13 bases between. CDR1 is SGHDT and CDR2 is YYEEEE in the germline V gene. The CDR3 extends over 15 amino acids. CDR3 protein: CASSPLGAGTDTQYF. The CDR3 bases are TGTGCCAGCAGCCCCCTCGGGGCCGGCACAGATACGCAGTATTTT. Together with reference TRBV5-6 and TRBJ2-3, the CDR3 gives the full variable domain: DAGVTQSPTHLIKTRGQQVTLRCSPKSGHDTVSWYQQALGQGPQFIFQYYEEEERQRGNFPDRFSGHQFPNYSSELNVNALLLGDSALYLCASSPLGAGTDTQYFGPGTRLTVL.

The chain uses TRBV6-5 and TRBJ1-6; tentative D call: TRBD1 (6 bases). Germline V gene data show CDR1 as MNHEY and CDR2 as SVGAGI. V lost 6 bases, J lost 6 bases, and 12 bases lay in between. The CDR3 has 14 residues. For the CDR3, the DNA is TGTGCCAGCAGGCAGGGGCGGATTAATTCACCCCTCCACTTT. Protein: CASRQGRINSPLHF.

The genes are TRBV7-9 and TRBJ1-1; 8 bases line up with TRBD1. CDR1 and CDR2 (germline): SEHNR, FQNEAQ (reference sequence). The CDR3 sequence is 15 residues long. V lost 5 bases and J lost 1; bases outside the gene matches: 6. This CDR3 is CASSARGRGNTEAFF. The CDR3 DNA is TGTGCCAGCAGCGCCAGGGGGCGAGGGAACACTGAAGCTTTCTTT.

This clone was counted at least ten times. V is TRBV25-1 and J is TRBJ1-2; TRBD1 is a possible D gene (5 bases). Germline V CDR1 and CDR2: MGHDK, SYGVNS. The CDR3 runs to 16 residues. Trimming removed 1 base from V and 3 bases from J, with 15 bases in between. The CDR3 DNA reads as TGTGCCAGCAGTGAATGGAACCCTGGGGACGACTATGGCTACACCTTC. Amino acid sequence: CASSEWNPGDDYGYTF.

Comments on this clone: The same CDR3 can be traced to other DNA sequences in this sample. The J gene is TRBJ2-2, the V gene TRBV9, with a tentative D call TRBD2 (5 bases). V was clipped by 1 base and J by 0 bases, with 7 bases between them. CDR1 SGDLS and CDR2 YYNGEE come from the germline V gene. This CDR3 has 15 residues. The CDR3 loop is CASSVTGANTGELFF. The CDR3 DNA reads TGTGCCAGCAGCGTAACCGGGGCGAACACCGGGGAGCTGTTTTTT. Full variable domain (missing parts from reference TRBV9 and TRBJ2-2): DSGVTQTPKHLITATGQRVTLRCSPRSGDLSVYWYQQSLDQGLQFLIQYYNGEERAKGNILERFSAQQFPDLHSELNLSSLELGDSALYFCASSVTGANTGELFFGEGSRLTVL.

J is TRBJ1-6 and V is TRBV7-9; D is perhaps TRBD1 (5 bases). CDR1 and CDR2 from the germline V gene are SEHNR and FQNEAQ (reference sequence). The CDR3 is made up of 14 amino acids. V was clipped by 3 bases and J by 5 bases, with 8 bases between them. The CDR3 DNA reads TGTGCCAGCAGCTTTCAGGGTGATAATTCACCCCTCCACTTT. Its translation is CASSFQGDNSPLHF.

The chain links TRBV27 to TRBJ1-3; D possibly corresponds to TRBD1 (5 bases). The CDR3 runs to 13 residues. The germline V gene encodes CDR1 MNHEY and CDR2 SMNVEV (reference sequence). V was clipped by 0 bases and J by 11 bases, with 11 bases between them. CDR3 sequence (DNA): TGTGCCAGCAGTTTATCGATTGAACAGGCCATATATTTT. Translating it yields CASSLSIEQAIYF.